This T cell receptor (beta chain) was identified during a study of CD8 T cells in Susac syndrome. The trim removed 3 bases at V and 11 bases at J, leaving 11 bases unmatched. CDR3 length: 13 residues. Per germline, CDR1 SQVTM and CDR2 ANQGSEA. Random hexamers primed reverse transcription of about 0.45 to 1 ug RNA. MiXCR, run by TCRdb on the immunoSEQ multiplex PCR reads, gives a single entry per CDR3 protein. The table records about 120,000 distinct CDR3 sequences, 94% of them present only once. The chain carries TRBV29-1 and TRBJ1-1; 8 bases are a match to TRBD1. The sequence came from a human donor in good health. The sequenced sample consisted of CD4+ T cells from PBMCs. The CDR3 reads CSVDPSDRGYAFF. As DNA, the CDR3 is TGCAGCGTTGACCCATCAGACAGGGGTTATGCTTTCTTT.